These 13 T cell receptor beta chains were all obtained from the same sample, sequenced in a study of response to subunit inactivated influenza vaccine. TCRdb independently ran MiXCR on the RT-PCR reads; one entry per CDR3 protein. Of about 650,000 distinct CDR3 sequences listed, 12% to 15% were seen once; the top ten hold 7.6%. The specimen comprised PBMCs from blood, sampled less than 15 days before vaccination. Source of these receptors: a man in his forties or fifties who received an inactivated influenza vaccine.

CDR3 in amino acids: CASRPPGLAGLAKNIQYF. DNA for the CDR3: TGTGCCAGCAGGCCTCCGGGACTAGCGGGACTAGCCAAAAACATTCAGTACTTC. The rearrangement joins TRBV6-1 to TRBJ2-4, with 13 bases aligning to TRBD2. CDR1 MNHNS and CDR2 SASEGT come from the germline V gene. Trimming cost V 6 bases and J 0 bases; bases outside gene matches: 8. This CDR3 comprises 18 residues.

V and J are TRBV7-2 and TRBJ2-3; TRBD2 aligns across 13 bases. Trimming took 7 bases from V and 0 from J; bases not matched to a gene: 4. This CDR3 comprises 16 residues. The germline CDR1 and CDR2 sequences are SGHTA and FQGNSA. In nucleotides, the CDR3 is TGTGCCAGCAACAGACTAGCGGGGGGAAGCACAGATACGCAGTATTTT. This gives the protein CASNRLAGGSTDTQYF.

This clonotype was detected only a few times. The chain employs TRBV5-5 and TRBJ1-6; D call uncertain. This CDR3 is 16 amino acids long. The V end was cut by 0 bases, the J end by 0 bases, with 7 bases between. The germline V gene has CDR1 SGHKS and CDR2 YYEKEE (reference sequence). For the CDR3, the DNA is TGTGCCAGCAGCTTGGCCGTGAGCTCCTATAATTCACCCCTCCACTTT. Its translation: CASSLAVSSYNSPLHF. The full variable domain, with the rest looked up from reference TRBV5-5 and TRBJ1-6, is DAGVTQSPTHLIKTRGQQVTLRCSPISGHKSVSWYQQVLGQGPQFIFQYYEKEERGRGNFPDRFSARQFPNYSSELNVNALLLGDSALYLCASSLAVSSYNSPLHFGNGTRLTVT.

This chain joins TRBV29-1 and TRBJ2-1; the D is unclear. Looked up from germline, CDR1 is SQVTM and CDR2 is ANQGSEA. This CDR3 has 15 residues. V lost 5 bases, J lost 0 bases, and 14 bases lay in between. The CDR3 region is CSVKGWWASYNEQFF. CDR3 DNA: TGCAGCGTTAAGGGTTGGTGGGCCTCCTACAATGAGCAGTTCTTC.

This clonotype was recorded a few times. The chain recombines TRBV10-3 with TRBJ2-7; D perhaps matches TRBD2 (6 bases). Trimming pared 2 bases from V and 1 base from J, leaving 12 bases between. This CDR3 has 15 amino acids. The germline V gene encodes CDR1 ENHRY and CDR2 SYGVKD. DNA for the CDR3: TGTGCCATCAGTGAGAAGGAGGGTAAATCCTACGAGCAGTACTTC. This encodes CAISEKEGKSYEQYF.

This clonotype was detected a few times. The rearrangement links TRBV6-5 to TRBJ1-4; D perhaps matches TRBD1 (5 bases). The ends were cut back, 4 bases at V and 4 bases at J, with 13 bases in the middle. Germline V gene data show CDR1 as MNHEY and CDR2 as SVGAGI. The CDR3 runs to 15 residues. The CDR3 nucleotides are TGTGCCAGCAGTTCCTCCGGGACGAGTAATGAAAAACTGTTTTTT. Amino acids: CASSSSGTSNEKLFF.

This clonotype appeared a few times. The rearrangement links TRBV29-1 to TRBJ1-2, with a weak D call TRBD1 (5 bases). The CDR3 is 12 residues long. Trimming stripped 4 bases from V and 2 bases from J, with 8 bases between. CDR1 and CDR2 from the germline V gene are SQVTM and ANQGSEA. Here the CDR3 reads CSVGGPNYGYTF. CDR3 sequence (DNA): TGCAGCGTTGGGGGCCCGAACTATGGCTACACCTTC.

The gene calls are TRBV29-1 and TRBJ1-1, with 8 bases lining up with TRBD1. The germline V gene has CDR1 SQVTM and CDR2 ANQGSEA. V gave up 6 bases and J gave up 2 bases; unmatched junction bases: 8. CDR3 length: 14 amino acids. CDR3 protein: CSVLPGGSNTEAFF. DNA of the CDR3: TGCAGCGTACTCCCAGGGGGCAGTAACACTGAAGCTTTCTTT.

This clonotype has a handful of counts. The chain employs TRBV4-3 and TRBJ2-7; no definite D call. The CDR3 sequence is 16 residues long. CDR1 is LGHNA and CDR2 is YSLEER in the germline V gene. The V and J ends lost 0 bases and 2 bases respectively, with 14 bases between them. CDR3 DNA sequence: TGCGCCAGCAGCCAAGATCCCTCGACATTCACCTACGAGCAGTACTTC. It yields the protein CASSQDPSTFTYEQYF.

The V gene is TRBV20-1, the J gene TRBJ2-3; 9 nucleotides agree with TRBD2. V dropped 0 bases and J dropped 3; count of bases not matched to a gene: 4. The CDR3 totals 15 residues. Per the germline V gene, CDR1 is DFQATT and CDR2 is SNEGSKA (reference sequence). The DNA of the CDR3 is TGCAGTGCTAGAGAAATTAGCGGGAGTACAGATACGCAGTATTTT. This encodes CSAREISGSTDTQYF.

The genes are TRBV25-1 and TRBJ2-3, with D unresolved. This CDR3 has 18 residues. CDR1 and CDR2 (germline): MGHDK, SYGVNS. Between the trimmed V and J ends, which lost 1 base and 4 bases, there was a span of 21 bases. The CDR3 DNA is TGTGCCAGCAGTGAATTTTTCCTTTACACCGGGCAATCAGATACGCAGTATTTT. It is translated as CASSEFFLYTGQSDTQYF.

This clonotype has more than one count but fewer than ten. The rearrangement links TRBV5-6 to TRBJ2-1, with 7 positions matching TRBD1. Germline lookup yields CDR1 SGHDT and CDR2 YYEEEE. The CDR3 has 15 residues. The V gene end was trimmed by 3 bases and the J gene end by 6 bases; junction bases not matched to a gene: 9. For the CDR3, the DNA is TGTGCCAGCAGCTCCCGAAGGGGGCTTGTCAATGAGCAGTTCTTC. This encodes CASSSRRGLVNEQFF.

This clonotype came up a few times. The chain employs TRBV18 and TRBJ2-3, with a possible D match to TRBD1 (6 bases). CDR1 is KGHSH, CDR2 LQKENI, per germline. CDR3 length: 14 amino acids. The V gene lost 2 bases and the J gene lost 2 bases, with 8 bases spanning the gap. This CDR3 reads CASSPRTDTDTQYF. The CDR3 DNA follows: TGTGCCAGCTCACCAAGGACAGACACAGATACGCAGTATTTT.